One and the same sample provided the 15 T cell receptor beta chains below, sequenced in a study of blood T cell repertoires in COVID-19. TCRdb's table, derived via immunoSEQ multiplex PCR, lists solely in-frame clones and lacks some. The profile shows about 310,000 clones, 75% to 90% of them singletons. Input material: PBMCs or T cells enriched from blood (not recorded which). These receptors came from a man in his 60s who had recovered from COVID-19.

The rearrangement uses TRBV5-1 and TRBJ2-2; TRBD2 aligns across 9 bases. Germline assignment: CDR1 SGHRS and CDR2 YFSETQ. The V and J ends lost 0 bases and 2 bases, in that order; junction bases with no gene match: 5. The CDR3 has 17 residues. The CDR3 DNA is TGCGCCAGCAGCTTGGATGGCGGGAGGGCCAACACCGGGGAGCTGTTTTTT. Its translation is CASSLDGGRANTGELFF.

The chain is built from TRBV18 and TRBJ2-7; tentative D call: TRBD1 (6 bases). The CDR3 has 15 residues. CDR1 and CDR2 from the germline V gene are KGHSH and LQKENI. V dropped 3 bases and J dropped 2 bases, with 14 bases sitting between them. This chain's CDR3 is CASSPQGLQTYEQYF. The DNA of the CDR3 is TGTGCCAGCTCACCGCAGGGGCTCCAGACCTACGAGCAGTACTTC.

V and J are TRBV3-1 (or the pseudogene TRBV3-2) and TRBJ2-7; D remains unclear. V was trimmed by 0 bases and J by 6 bases, leaving 12 bases between them. The germline CDR1 and CDR2 sequences are LGHDT and YNNKEL (reference sequence). The CDR3 sequence is 14 residues long. CDR3 in DNA: TGTGCCAGCAGCCAAGATGATACTTTTGGCGAGCAGTACTTC. It specifies CASSQDDTFGEQYF.

The J gene is TRBJ2-3, the V gene TRBV2, with TRBD1 identical over 9 bases. Germline values: CDR1 SNHLY, CDR2 FYNNEI. The CDR3 contains 14 residues. V was pared by 7 bases and J by 4 bases, with 6 bases of the junction left unmatched. The DNA for the CDR3 is TGTGCCAGCAAGGGGACAGGGCATGCAGATACGCAGTATTTT. Encoded protein: CASKGTGHADTQYF.

This sequence joins TRBV7-2 and TRBJ1-4; TRBD1 is a possible D gene (6 bases). Between the trimmed V and J ends, which lost 5 bases and 0 bases, there was a span of 10 bases. The CDR3 consists of 15 residues. Germline CDR1 reads SGHTA; CDR2 reads FQGNSA. Here the CDR3 reads CASSLRTATNEKLFF. CDR3 bases: TGTGCCAGCAGCCTAAGGACAGCAACTAATGAAAAACTGTTTTTT.

This sequence joins TRBV5-1 and TRBJ2-5; unclear D gene. Between the trimmed V and J ends, which lost 4 bases and 0 bases, there was a span of 4 bases. The germline V gene has CDR1 SGHRS and CDR2 YFSETQ. The CDR3 runs 12 residues. The CDR3 DNA follows: TGCGCCAGCAGCCTCGACCAAGAGACCCAGTACTTC. Translated, it gives CASSLDQETQYF.

V is TRBV6-2 or TRBV6-3 and J is TRBJ1-2; D gene unclear. In germline, CDR1 is MNHEY, CDR2 SVGEGT. Trimming took 2 bases from V and 6 from J, leaving 16 bases between them. The CDR3 spans 15 residues. As DNA, the CDR3 is TGTGCCAGCAGTTACGTGGGCCCCCGGGGTCATGGCTACACCTTC. Protein product: CASSYVGPRGHGYTF.

V gene TRBV28 combines with J gene TRBJ2-3, with D possibly TRBD1 on 6 matching bases. V lost 4 bases to trimming and J lost 14 bases, with 22 bases between them. The CDR3 spans 14 residues. Looked up from germline, CDR1 is MDHEN and CDR2 is SYDVKM. CDR3 DNA: TGTGCCAGCAGTTCCGGGACATTTCAGATACGCCCGTATTTT. Amino acid sequence: CASSSGTFQIRPYF.

This sequence joins TRBV27 and TRBJ2-1, with TRBD2 identical over 9 bases. V trimming: 4 bases; J trimming: 0 bases; junction bases outside the gene matches: 4. The CDR3 spans 16 residues. The V gene's germline CDR1 is MNHEY and CDR2 SMNVEV (reference sequence). In nucleotides, the CDR3 is TGTGCCAGCAGTTCCAGCGGGAGGCCCTCCTACAATGAGCAGTTCTTC. This gives the protein CASSSSGRPSYNEQFF.

The chain uses TRBV6-5 and TRBJ1-5; no firm D call. Trimming took 3 bases from V and 3 from J, leaving 9 bases between them. CDR1 is MNHEY and CDR2 is SVGAGI in the germline V gene. This CDR3 is 14 amino acids long. CDR3 DNA: TGTGCCAGCAGTTATGATCAGTTCAATCAGCCCCAGCATTTT. Translation gives CASSYDQFNQPQHF.

This chain uses TRBV19 with TRBJ1-6; the match to TRBD1 covers 10 bases. The germline CDR1 and CDR2 sequences are LNHDA and SQIVND (reference sequence). The CDR3 has 17 residues. Unmatched junction bases numbered 6, after V lost 6 bases and J lost 1 base. CDR3 nucleotide sequence: TGTGCCAGTAGACAACCGGGACAGGGGTCCTATAATTCACCCCTCCACTTT. This gives the protein CASRQPGQGSYNSPLHF. The full variable domain, in which reference TRBV19 and TRBJ1-6 provide the parts outside the CDR3, is DGGITQSPKYLFRKEGQNVTLSCEQNLNHDAMYWYRQDPGQGLRLIYYSQIVNDFQKGDIAEGYSVSREKKESFPLTVTSAQKNPTAFYLCASRQPGQGSYNSPLHFGNGTRLTVT.

The V gene is TRBV5-6, the J gene TRBJ1-2, with a possible D match to TRBD1 (5 bases). Trimming stripped 4 bases from V and 3 bases from J, with 7 bases between. The V gene's germline CDR1 is SGHDT and CDR2 YYEEEE. CDR3 length: 12 amino acids. The CDR3 is CASSPGYYGYTF. The CDR3 nucleotides are TGTGCCAGCAGCCCAGGGTACTATGGCTACACCTTC.

The J gene is TRBJ1-2, the V gene TRBV7-9; unclear D gene. CDR1 is SEHNR and CDR2 is FQNEAQ in the germline V gene (reference sequence). V was pared by 2 bases and J by 8 bases, with 9 bases between. The CDR3 is 12 residues long. DNA of the CDR3: TGTGCCAGCAGCTTACGGGAAGGAGGCTACACCTTC. Protein product: CASSLREGGYTF.

This clone was seen more than once but under ten times. CDR3 nucleotides: TGTGCCAGCAGCCCAGGGACAGGGGGCTTATCCCTCCACTTT. Its translation: CASSPGTGGLSLHF. V usage is TRBV5-4 and J usage is TRBJ1-6; 12 positions agree with TRBD1. V lost 4 bases and J lost 14; bases outside the gene matches: 7. The CDR3 totals 14 residues. In germline, CDR1 is SGHNT, CDR2 YYREEE (reference sequence).

The chain couples TRBV5-1 to TRBJ2-7; 7 bases map to TRBD2. CDR1 and CDR2 from the germline V gene are SGHRS and YFSETQ. With V trimmed by 5 bases and J by 1 base, 15 bases remained unmatched. The CDR3 sequence is 17 residues long. The CDR3 here is CASRMTSRGSASYEQYF. CDR3 nucleotides: TGCGCCAGCAGAATGACTAGTCGCGGGAGCGCGTCCTACGAGCAGTACTTC.